A single sample is the source of the 29 T cell receptor beta chains below, sequenced in a study of prognosis after radiotherapy for stage I lung cancer. The TCR beta CDR3 region was amplified from genomic DNA, with two rounds of multiplex PCR being used for the amplification. The first round of PCR was done with primers that matched each TRBV and TRBJ gene. TCRdb re-called the multiplex PCR reads with MiXCR, one entry per CDR3 protein. Among tens of thousands of distinct CDR3 sequences listed, less than 25% were seen once. Material: PBMCs, obtained before or after stereotactic body radiation therapy (not recorded which). The receptors derive from a donor at least 50 years old with non-small cell lung cancer.

This clonotype was seen ten or more times. V gene TRBV15 combines with J gene TRBJ1-1, with a possible D match to TRBD1 (5 bases). Trimming stripped 0 bases from V and 5 bases from J, with 13 bases between. CDR1 is LNHNV, CDR2 YYDKDF, per germline (reference sequence). The CDR3 extends over 15 amino acids. The CDR3 protein is CATSRDINDRTEAFF. DNA of the CDR3: TGTGCCACCAGCAGAGATATTAACGACAGAACTGAAGCTTTCTTT.

This clonotype was detected ten times or more. This chain connects TRBV27 to TRBJ2-7; 10 bases line up with TRBD1. The trim removed 6 bases at V and 6 bases at J, leaving 8 bases unmatched. Germline V lookup: CDR1 MNHEY, CDR2 SMNVEV (reference sequence). The CDR3 consists of 14 residues. CDR3 residues: CASSRQGAKLEQYF. The CDR3 nucleotides are TGTGCCAGCAGCCGACAGGGGGCGAAGCTCGAGCAGTACTTC.

This clonotype has a count of ten or more. This rearrangement joins TRBV2 to TRBJ2-7; D is unclear. V was trimmed by 4 bases and J by 2 bases, leaving 9 bases between them. This CDR3 region has 13 residues. CDR1 and CDR2 from the germline V gene are SNHLY and FYNNEI. For the CDR3, the DNA is TGTGCCAGCAGTGGGCAGGTAACCTACGAGCAGTACTTC. It is translated as CASSGQVTYEQYF.

This clonotype appeared many times. The chain is built from TRBV28 and TRBJ1-5; D may be TRBD1 (5 bases). There are 15 residues in the CDR3. The germline V gene has CDR1 MDHEN and CDR2 SYDVKM. Deletions cut 5 bases from V and 0 bases from J, with 11 bases between. This chain's CDR3 is CASSLPDSSNQPQHF. The CDR3 DNA follows: TGTGCCAGCAGTCTTCCCGACAGTAGCAATCAGCCCCAGCATTTT.

This clonotype was observed at least ten times. The chain is built from TRBV28 and TRBJ2-7, with D perhaps matching TRBD1 (6 bases). The germline CDR1 and CDR2 sequences are MDHEN and SYDVKM. The V end was cut by 6 bases, the J end by 6 bases, with 12 bases between. This CDR3 region has 12 residues. Here the CDR3 reads CASSPQGSEQYF. The CDR3 nucleotides read TGTGCCAGCAGCCCACAGGGATCCGAGCAGTACTTC.

This clonotype was recorded at least ten times. The chain carries TRBV6-1 and TRBJ2-3, with D maybe TRBD1 (5 bases). The CDR3 is 16 amino acids. The V end was cut by 2 bases, the J end by 6 bases, with 18 bases between. In germline, CDR1 is MNHNS, CDR2 SASEGT. CDR3 DNA sequence: TGTGCCAGCAGTGAATTCGGTGGCAGGGTGCGTGATACGCAGTATTTT. Translated: CASSEFGGRVRDTQYF.

The sample holds many counts of this clonotype. The genes are TRBV6-1 and TRBJ1-1; maybe TRBD1 (5 bases). The CDR3 length is 14 residues. The germline V gene has CDR1 MNHNS and CDR2 SASEGT. Deletions cut 6 bases from V and 0 bases from J, with 11 bases between. Here the CDR3 reads CASRNSRVNTEAFF. CDR3 DNA sequence: TGTGCCAGCAGAAACTCCAGGGTGAACACTGAAGCTTTCTTT.

On this clonotype: Germline is not matched at one junction end, which may reflect a read error. CDR3 coding DNA: TGTGCCAGCAGCTTGGACAGGGACCCCTGCTTC. Its translation is CASSLDRDPCF. The chain joins TRBV5-6 to TRBJ2-4; D perhaps matches TRBD1 (6 bases). In germline, CDR1 is SGHDT, CDR2 YYEEEE. The CDR3 totals 11 residues.

This clonotype was counted ten times or more. The rearrangement links TRBV12-3 or TRBV12-4 to TRBJ2-1; D is tentatively TRBD1 or TRBD2 (6 bases each). Trimming left V 1 base short and J 6 bases short, with 10 bases between. The CDR3 has 14 residues. As DNA, the CDR3 is TGTGCCAGCAGTTTAGGGGGGGCTGGCAATGAGCAGTTCTTC. Protein product: CASSLGGAGNEQFF.

Comments on this clonotype: It is likely a read error: a sequence one base away is far more abundant. The rearrangement uses TRBV7-2 and TRBJ2-2; TRBD1 is a possible D gene (6 bases). The germline gives CDR1 SGHTA, CDR2 FQGNSA. CDR3 length: 13 amino acids. V lost 11 bases to trimming and J lost 0 bases, with 10 bases between them. For the CDR3, the DNA is TGTGCCCACGGGGACACGAACACCGGGGAGCTGTTTTTT. Translated, it gives CAHGDTNTGELFF.

This clonotype was seen ten or more times. V is TRBV6-1 and J is TRBJ2-1; D is unresolved. The ends were cut back, 5 bases at V and 0 bases at J, with 14 bases in the middle. The germline gives CDR1 MNHNS, CDR2 SASEGT. This CDR3 is built from 16 residues. The CDR3 DNA follows: TGTGCCAGCAGTATCCACCGCCGGAGCTCCTACAATGAGCAGTTCTTC. Translated: CASSIHRRSSYNEQFF.

This clonotype showed up many times. Here the CDR3 reads CASSLGGRTAYGYTF. In DNA, the CDR3 is TGTGCCAGCAGCTTAGGTGGGCGCACGGCCTATGGCTACACCTTC. J is TRBJ1-2 and V is TRBV7-9; no clear D gene. CDR1 SEHNR and CDR2 FQNEAQ come from the germline V gene (reference sequence). The V end lost 1 base, the J end lost 4 bases, and 13 bases lay between the germline ends. The CDR3 runs 15 residues.

This clonotype has ten or more counts. The rearrangement links TRBV5-1 to TRBJ1-3; no definite D call. Between the trimmed V and J ends, which lost 0 bases and 7 bases, there was a span of 8 bases. Germline assignment: CDR1 SGHRS and CDR2 YFSETQ. CDR3 length equals 13 residues. In nucleotides, the CDR3 is TGCGCCAGCAGCTTGGCCCCGGTGAACACCATATATTTT. It encodes CASSLAPVNTIYF. The variable domain in full, completed from reference TRBV5-1 and TRBJ1-3, reads KAGVTQTPRYLIKTRGQQVTLSCSPISGHRSVSWYQQTPGQGLQFLFEYFSETQRNKGNFPGRFSGRQFSNSRSEMNVSTLELGDSALYLCASSLAPVNTIYFGEGSWLTVV.

At least ten counts were recorded for this clonotype. This chain uses TRBV9 with TRBJ1-6; TRBD1 aligns across 7 bases. Losses at the gene ends were 0 bases for V and 5 bases for J; bases not matched to a gene: 2. Per the germline V gene, CDR1 is SGDLS and CDR2 is YYNGEE. This CDR3 has 15 residues. CDR3 loop: CASSVGGTDNSPLHF. The CDR3 DNA is TGTGCCAGCAGCGTAGGAGGGACAGATAATTCACCCCTCCACTTT.

Concerning this clonotype itself: This sequence is one base from a far larger clone and is likely a read error. The chain recombines TRBV6-8 with TRBJ1-1; no clear D. Germline assignment: CDR1 MNHGY and CDR2 SAAAGT. The CDR3 covers 16 residues. CDR3 loop: CAGSSGPSWRNTEAFF. In nucleotides, the CDR3 is TGTGCCGGCAGTTCCGGGCCCTCCTGGAGGAACACTGAAGCTTTCTTT.

This clonotype has ten or more counts. This sequence joins TRBV9 and TRBJ2-7; D perhaps matches TRBD1 (6 bases). Trimming cost V 0 bases and J 5 bases, with 12 bases left between them. The CDR3 contains 14 residues. The germline V gene encodes CDR1 SGDLS and CDR2 YYNGEE. Here the CDR3 DNA reads TGTGCCAGCAGCGTAGAAGGGGGTCAGGACGAGCAGTACTTC. Amino acids: CASSVEGGQDEQYF.

This clonotype was recorded at least ten times. The chain couples TRBV6-1 to TRBJ2-7; the match to TRBD1 covers 8 bases. The ends lost 7 bases at V and 0 bases at J; junction bases unmatched: 8. This CDR3 comprises 15 residues. Germline-derived CDR1 and CDR2 are MNHNS and SASEGT. CDR3 nucleotides: TGTGCCAGCAACATACCCAGGGGGCTCTCCTACGAGCAGTACTTC. Translated: CASNIPRGLSYEQYF.

This clonotype has only a few counts. This clone may be a read error of a much larger clone one base away. V gene TRBV19 combines with J gene TRBJ1-1, with no clear D. V was trimmed by 7 bases and J by 1 base, leaving 22 bases between them. The CDR3 has 17 residues. Germline loops: CDR1 LNHDA, CDR2 SQIVND (reference sequence). CDR3 protein: CASTRMNLGRQNTEAFF. CDR3 sequence (DNA): TGTGCCAGTACTAGAATGAATCTAGGTCGACAGAACACTGAAGCTTTCTTT.

This clonotype came up many times. The V and J genes are TRBV20-1 and TRBJ2-3, with a tentative D call TRBD1 (6 bases). This CDR3 has 16 amino acids. Trimming left V 2 bases short and J 3 bases short, with 18 bases between. Germline-derived CDR1 and CDR2 are DFQATT and SNEGSKA (reference sequence). The CDR3 region has the DNA TGCAGTGCTAGACCAACAGGGTTGTTTTGGACAGATACGCAGTATTTT. It specifies CSARPTGLFWTDTQYF.

This clonotype was detected ten times or more. The V call is TRBV11-2, the J call TRBJ2-1; the D gene is possibly TRBD2 (5 bases). Between the trimmed V and J ends, which lost 7 bases and 6 bases, there was a span of 13 bases. This CDR3 spans 13 amino acids. The germline gives CDR1 SGHAT, CDR2 FQNNGV. The CDR3 coding sequence is TGTGCCAGCACCCTAGACCGGGGCAATGAGCAGTTCTTC. Protein product: CASTLDRGNEQFF.

This clonotype has ten or more counts. This rearrangement joins TRBV9 to TRBJ2-2, with 11 nucleotides matching TRBD2. The germline V gene has CDR1 SGDLS and CDR2 YYNGEE. The V segment lost 1 base and the J segment 5 bases; nucleotides outside the gene matches: 7. The CDR3 is 17 amino acids. The CDR3 nucleotides read TGTGCCAGCAGCGTATTAGCGGGGGGGCCGCGAACCGGGGAGCTGTTTTTT. Amino acids: CASSVLAGGPRTGELFF.

This clonotype appeared many times. The V and J genes are TRBV6-2 or TRBV6-3 and TRBJ2-3, with 11 bases that match TRBD2. From germline, CDR1 is MNHEY and CDR2 SVGEGT. The V and J ends lost 4 bases and 3 bases, in that order; junction bases with no gene match: 3. The CDR3 covers 15 residues. CDR3 sequence: CASSFGTSGTDTQYF. In DNA, the CDR3 is TGTGCCAGCAGTTTCGGGACTAGCGGAACAGATACGCAGTATTTT.

As regards this clonotype: This could be a read error, since a much larger clone is one nucleotide away. The gene calls are TRBV7-9 and TRBJ1-4, with a weak D call TRBD1 (6 bases). From germline, CDR1 is SEHNR and CDR2 FQNEAQ (reference sequence). The CDR3 is made up of 15 amino acids. Trimming took 4 bases from V and 6 from J, leaving 15 bases between them. CDR3 bases: TGTGCCAGCAGCTCATCGGGGGCGGTGGATGAAAAACTGTTTTTT. Encoded protein: CASSSSGAVDEKLFF.

A note on this clonotype: A much larger clone is a single base away; this may be a read error. The chain combines TRBV7-8 with TRBJ2-2, with TRBD2 identical over 12 bases. The germline CDR1 and CDR2 sequences are SGHVS and FQNEAQ. The CDR3 is 18 residues long. V lost 1 base to trimming and J lost 1 base; unmatched junction nucleotides: 4. CDR3 sequence (DNA): TGTGCCAGCAGCTTAGGACTAGCGGGGGCCGAGAACACCGGGGAGCTGTTTTTT. Translating gives CASSLGLAGAENTGELFF.

The chain is built from TRBV6-1 and TRBJ2-7; TRBD1 or TRBD2 may be the D gene (7 bases each). Germline assignment: CDR1 MNHNS and CDR2 SASEGT. CDR3 size: 16 residues. V was pared by 2 bases and J by 13 bases, with 27 bases between. The CDR3 coding sequence is TGTGCCAGCAGTGAAAGGGGGAGGGGGCGCCCCCACGTGCATTACTTC. Protein: CASSERGRGRPHVHYF.

This clonotype has a count of ten or more. The rearrangement joins TRBV9 to TRBJ1-2; no clear D gene. The V end was cut by 0 bases, the J end by 8 bases, with 14 bases between. The length of the CDR3 is 14 residues. CDR1 SGDLS and CDR2 YYNGEE come from the germline V gene. The CDR3 reads CASSVGLTPRGYTF. The DNA for the CDR3 is TGTGCCAGCAGCGTAGGCCTGACCCCCCGGGGCTACACCTTC.

Many counts were recorded for this clonotype. The genes are TRBV20-1 and TRBJ1-2, with 12 bases lining up with TRBD1. V lost 6 bases and J lost 4; bases outside the gene matches: 15. Germline CDR1 is DFQATT and CDR2 is SNEGSKA (reference sequence). CDR3 length: 17 residues. CDR3 amino acids: CSAPTVGTGGGSYGYTF. The CDR3, as DNA: TGCAGTGCCCCCACCGTGGGGACAGGGGGCGGAAGCTATGGCTACACCTTC.

This clonotype was counted ten times or more. The V gene is TRBV6-9, the J gene TRBJ2-1; 11 bases line up with TRBD2. The CDR3 has 16 amino acids. Germline-derived CDR1 and CDR2 are MNHGY and SVAAGI. V lost 4 bases and J lost 6; bases outside the gene matches: 8. The DNA for the CDR3 is TGTGCCAGCAGTTCAACCGGGACTAGCGGACCCAATGAGCAGTTCTTC. Encoded protein: CASSSTGTSGPNEQFF.

The sample holds a few counts of this clonotype. V and J are TRBV5-6 and TRBJ2-5, with D perhaps TRBD2 (6 bases). CDR3 size: 13 residues. The germline CDR1 and CDR2 sequences are SGHDT and YYEEEE. Deletions cut 6 bases from V and 4 bases from J, with 13 bases between. This CDR3 reads CASKVTSRETQYF. The CDR3 nucleotides are TGTGCCAGCAAGGTAACTAGCAGAGAGACCCAGTACTTC.